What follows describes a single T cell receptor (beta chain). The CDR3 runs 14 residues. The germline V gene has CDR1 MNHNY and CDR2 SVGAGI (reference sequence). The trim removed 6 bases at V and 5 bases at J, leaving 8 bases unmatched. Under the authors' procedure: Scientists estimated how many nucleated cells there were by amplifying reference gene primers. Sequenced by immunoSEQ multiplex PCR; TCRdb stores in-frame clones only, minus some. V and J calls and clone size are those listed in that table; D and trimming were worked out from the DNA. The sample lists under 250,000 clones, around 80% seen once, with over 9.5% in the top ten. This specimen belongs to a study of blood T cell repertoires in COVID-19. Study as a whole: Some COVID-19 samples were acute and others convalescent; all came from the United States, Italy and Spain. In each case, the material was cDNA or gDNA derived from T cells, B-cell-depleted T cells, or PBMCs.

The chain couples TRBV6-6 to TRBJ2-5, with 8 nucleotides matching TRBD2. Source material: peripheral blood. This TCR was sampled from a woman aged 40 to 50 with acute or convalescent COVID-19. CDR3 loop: CASSSTPGGETQYF. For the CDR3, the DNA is TGTGCCAGCAGCTCGACGCCGGGAGGGGAGACCCAGTACTTC.